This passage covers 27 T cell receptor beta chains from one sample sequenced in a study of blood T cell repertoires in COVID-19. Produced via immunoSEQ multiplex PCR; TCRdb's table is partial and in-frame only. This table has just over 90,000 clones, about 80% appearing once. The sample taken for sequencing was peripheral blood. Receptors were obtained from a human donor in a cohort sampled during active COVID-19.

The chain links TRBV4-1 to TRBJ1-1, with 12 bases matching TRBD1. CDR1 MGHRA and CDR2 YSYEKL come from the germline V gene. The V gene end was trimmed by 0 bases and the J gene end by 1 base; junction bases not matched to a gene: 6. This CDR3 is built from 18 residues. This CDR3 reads CASSQDQGQGAGNTEAFF. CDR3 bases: TGCGCCAGCAGCCAAGATCAGGGACAGGGGGCGGGGAACACTGAAGCTTTCTTT.

CDR3 in DNA: TGTGCCAGAAGCTTAGTTCCCCCTTTGGCCATGAGCGCCTACGAGCAGTACTTC. Its translation is CARSLVPPLAMSAYEQYF. The chain couples TRBV7-5 to TRBJ2-7; TRBD2, the table's D call, lacks a check against the DNA. TRBV7-5 constitutes a pseudogene. CDR3 length equals 18 residues.

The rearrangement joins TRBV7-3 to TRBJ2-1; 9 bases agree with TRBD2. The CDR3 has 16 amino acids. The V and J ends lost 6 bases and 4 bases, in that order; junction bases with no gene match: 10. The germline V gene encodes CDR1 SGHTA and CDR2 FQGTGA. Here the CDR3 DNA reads TGTGCCAGCAGGTTAGGAGCGGGAGGCCCATACAATGAGCAGTTCTTC. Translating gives CASRLGAGGPYNEQFF.

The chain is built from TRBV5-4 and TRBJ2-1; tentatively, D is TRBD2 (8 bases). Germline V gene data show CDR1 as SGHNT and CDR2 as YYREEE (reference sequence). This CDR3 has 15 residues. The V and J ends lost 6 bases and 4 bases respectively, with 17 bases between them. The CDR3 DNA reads TGTGCCAGCACCAAAGGGGGCGGGAGGTACAATGAGCAGTTCTTC. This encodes CASTKGGGRYNEQFF.

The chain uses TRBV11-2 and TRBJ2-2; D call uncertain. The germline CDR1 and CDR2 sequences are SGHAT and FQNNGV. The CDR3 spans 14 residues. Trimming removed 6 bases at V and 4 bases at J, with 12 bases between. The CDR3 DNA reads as TGTGCCAGCAGACAAAATGTCATCACCGGGGAGCTGTTTTTT. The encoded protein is CASRQNVITGELFF.

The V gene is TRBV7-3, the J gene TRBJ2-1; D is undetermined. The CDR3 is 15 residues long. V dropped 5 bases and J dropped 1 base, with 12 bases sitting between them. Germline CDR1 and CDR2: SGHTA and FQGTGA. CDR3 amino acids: CASSIDSISYNEQFF. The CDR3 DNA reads TGTGCCAGCAGCATTGACTCAATATCCTACAATGAGCAGTTCTTC. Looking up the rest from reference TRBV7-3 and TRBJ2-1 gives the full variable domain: GAGVSQTPSNKVTEKGKYVELRCDPISGHTALYWYRQSLGQGPEFLIYFQGTGAADDSGLPNDRFFAVRPEGSVSTLKIQRTERGDSAVYLCASSIDSISYNEQFFGPGTRLTVL.

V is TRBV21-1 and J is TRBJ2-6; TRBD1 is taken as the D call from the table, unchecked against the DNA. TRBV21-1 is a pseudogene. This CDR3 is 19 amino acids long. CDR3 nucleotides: TGTGCCAGCAGCAAAACGTGTCCACAGGGAAGCTCTGGGGCCAACGTCCTGACTTTC. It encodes CASSKTCPQGSSGANVLTF.

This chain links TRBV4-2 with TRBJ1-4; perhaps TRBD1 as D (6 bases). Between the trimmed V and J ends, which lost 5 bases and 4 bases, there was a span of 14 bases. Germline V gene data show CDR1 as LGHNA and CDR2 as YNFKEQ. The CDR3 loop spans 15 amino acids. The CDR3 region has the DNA TGTGCCAGCAGCACCCAAACAGGGTTTAATGAAAAACTGTTTTTT. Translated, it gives CASSTQTGFNEKLFF.

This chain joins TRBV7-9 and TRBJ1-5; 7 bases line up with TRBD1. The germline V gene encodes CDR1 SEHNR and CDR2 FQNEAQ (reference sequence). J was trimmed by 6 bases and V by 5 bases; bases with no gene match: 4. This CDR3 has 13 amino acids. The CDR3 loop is CASSQGESQPQHF. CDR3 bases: TGTGCCAGCAGCCAGGGGGAGAGTCAGCCCCAGCATTTT.

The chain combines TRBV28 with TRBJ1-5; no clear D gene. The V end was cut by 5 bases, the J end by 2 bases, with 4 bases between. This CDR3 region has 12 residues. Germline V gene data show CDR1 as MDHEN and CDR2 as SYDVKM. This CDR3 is CASSEGNQPQHF. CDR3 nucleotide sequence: TGTGCCAGCAGTGAGGGCAATCAGCCCCAGCATTTT.

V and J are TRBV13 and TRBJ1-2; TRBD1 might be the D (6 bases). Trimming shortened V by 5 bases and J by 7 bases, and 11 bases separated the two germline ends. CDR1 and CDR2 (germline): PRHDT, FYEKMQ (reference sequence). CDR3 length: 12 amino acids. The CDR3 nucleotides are TGTGCCAGCAGCCTCGGGACACTTGGCTACACCTTC. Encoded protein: CASSLGTLGYTF.

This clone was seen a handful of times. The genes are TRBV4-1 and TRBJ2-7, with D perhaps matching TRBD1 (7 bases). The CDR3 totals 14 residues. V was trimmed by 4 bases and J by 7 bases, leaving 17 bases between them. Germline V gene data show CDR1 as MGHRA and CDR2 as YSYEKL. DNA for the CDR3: TGCGCCAGCAGCCCCGGGCACAGGGGAGGTGAGCAGTACTTC. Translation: CASSPGHRGGEQYF.

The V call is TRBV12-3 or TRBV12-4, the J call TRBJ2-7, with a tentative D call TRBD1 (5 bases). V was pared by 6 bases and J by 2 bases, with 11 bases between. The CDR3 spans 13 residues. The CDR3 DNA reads TGTGCCAGCAGGTCGACAGCGACCTACGAGCAGTACTTC. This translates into CASRSTATYEQYF.

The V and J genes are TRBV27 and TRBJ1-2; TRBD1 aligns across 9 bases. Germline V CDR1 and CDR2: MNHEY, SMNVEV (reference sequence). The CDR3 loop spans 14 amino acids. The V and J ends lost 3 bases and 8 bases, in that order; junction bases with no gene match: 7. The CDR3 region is CASSLDRGGRGYTF. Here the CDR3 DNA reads TGTGCCAGCAGTTTGGACAGGGGAGGAAGAGGCTACACCTTC.

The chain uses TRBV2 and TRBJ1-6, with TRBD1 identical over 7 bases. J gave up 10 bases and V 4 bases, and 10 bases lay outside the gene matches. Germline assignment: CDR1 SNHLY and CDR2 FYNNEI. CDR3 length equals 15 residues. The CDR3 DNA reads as TGTGCCAGCAGTGTATCGGACAGGCCCTGGTCACCCCTCCACTTT. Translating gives CASSVSDRPWSPLHF.

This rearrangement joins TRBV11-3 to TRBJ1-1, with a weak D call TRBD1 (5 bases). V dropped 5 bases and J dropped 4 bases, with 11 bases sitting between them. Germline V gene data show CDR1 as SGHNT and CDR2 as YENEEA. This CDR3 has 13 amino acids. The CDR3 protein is CASSTGRGTEAFF. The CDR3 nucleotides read TGTGCCAGCAGCACTGGGAGGGGCACTGAAGCTTTCTTT.

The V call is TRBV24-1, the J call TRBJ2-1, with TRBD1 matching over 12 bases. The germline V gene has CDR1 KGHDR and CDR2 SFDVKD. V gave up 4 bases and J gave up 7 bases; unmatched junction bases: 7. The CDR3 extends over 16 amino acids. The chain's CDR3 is CATSDRDRGRSNEQFF. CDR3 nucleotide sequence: TGTGCCACCAGTGACCGGGACAGGGGGCGGTCGAATGAGCAGTTCTTC.

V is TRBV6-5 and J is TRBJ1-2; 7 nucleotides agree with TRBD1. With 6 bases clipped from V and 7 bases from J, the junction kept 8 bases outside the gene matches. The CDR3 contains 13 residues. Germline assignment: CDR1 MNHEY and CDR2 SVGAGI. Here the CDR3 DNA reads TGTGCCAGCAGGCCCGACGACAGGGTTGGCTACACCTTC. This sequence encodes CASRPDDRVGYTF.

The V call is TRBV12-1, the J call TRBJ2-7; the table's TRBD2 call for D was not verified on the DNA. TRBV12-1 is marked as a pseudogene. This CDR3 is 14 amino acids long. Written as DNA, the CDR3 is TGTGCCAGCAGCTTAGTACTAGATCCCCACGAGCAGTACTTC. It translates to CASSLVLDPHEQYF.

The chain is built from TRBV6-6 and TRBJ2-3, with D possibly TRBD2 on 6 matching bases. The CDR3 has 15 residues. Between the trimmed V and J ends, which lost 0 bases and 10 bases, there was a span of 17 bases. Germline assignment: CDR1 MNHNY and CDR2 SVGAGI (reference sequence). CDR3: CASSYSRRGGVSQYF. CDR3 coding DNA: TGTGCCAGCAGTTACTCTCGCAGAGGAGGGGTGTCGCAGTATTTT.

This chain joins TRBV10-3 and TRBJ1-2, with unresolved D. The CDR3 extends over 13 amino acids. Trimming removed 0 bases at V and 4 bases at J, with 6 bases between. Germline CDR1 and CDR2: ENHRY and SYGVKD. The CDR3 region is CAISESTSYGYTF. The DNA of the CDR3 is TGTGCCATCAGTGAGTCGACAAGCTATGGCTACACCTTC.

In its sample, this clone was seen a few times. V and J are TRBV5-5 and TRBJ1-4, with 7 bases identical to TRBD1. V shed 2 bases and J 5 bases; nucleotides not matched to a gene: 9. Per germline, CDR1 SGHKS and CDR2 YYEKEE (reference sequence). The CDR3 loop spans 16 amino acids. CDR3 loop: CASSLGGSTPNEKLFF. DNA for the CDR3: TGTGCCAGCAGCTTAGGGGGCTCTACCCCGAATGAAAAACTGTTTTTT.

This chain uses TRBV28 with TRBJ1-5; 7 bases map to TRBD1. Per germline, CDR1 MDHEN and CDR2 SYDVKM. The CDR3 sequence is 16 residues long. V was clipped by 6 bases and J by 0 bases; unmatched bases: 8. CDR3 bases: TGTGCCAGCAGACCTCCAGGGGGGACTAGCAATCAGCCCCAGCATTTT. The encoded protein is CASRPPGGTSNQPQHF.

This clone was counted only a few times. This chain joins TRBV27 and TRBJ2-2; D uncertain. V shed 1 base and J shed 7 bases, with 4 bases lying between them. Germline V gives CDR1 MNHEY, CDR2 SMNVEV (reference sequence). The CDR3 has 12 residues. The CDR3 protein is CASSLFGGELFF. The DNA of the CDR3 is TGTGCCAGCAGTTTATTCGGCGGGGAGCTGTTTTTT.

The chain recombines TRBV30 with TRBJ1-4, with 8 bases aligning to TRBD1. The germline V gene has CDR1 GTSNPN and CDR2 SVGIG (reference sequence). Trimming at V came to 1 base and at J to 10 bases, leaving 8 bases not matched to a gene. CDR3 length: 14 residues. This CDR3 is CAWSGTGGGGKLFF. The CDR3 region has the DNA TGTGCCTGGAGTGGAACAGGGGGTGGGGGAAAACTGTTTTTT.

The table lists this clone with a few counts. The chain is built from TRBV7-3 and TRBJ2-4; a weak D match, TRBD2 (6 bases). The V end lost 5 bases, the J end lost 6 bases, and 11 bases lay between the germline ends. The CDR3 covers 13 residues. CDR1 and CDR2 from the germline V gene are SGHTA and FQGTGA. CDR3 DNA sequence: TGTGCCAGCAGCACCAACGGGGGAAACATTCAGTACTTC. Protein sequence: CASSTNGGNIQYF.

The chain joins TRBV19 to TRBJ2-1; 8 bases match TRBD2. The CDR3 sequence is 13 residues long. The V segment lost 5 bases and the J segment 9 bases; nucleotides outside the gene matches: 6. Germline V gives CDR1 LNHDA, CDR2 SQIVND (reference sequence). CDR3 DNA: TGTGCCAGTAGTGTAGCGGGGTACTTTGAGCAGTTCTTC. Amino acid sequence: CASSVAGYFEQFF.